The present T cell receptor (beta chain) was sequenced within a study of technical replicates of blood from several donors. Germline CDR1 and CDR2: MGHRA and YSYEKL. CDR3 length: 18 amino acids. V was clipped by 4 bases and J by 2 bases; unmatched bases: 15. The repertoire was sequenced with immunoSEQ multiplex PCR; TCRdb's copy has only in-frame clones and lacks some. The table includes over 10,000 clones, around 86% detected once. This clonotype originated in a human donor in good health. Sequencing was carried out using PBMCs. The chain employs TRBV4-1 and TRBJ2-3; TRBD1 aligns across 7 bases. This chain's CDR3 is CASSLQAGTDTSTDTQYF. CDR3 DNA sequence: TGCGCCAGCAGCCTCCAGGCCGGGACAGATACCTCCACAGATACGCAGTATTTT.